This T cell receptor (beta chain) comes out of a study of a mutant IDH1 vaccine in newly diagnosed glioma. The overall study: Previous care, which was radiotherapy, temozolomide, or both, most often involved both.

As for time point: week 47, end of study. Vaccinated patients received 300 ug of mutant IDH1 20-mer peptide per dose, with topical imiquimod. Libraries were prepared by immunoSEQ multiplex PCR; TCRdb keeps only in-frame clonotypes and omits some of them. In the table there are about 54,000 clones, 83% of which are singletons. Study-wide results and limits: Apparently unrelated to pseudoprogression were changes in the top peripheral T cell clonotypes. A vaccine-induced immune response developed in roughly 93% of the patients.

Note on this clone: Its specificity is unknown.

This CDR3 is built from 18 residues. The V and J ends lost 1 base and 0 bases, in that order; junction bases with no gene match: 6. Germline V lookup: CDR1 KGHSH, CDR2 LQKENI. This sequence joins TRBV18 and TRBJ2-2, with 9 bases identical to TRBD1. The material was PBMCs, obtained from a glioma patient whose treatment included an IDH1 peptide vaccine. The sequence derives from a woman aged 45-59 years with glioma. The CDR3 loop is CASSPRQGVTSNTGELFF. The CDR3 DNA sequence: TGTGCCAGCTCACCACGACAGGGGGTTACCTCGAACACCGGGGAGCTGTTTTTT.